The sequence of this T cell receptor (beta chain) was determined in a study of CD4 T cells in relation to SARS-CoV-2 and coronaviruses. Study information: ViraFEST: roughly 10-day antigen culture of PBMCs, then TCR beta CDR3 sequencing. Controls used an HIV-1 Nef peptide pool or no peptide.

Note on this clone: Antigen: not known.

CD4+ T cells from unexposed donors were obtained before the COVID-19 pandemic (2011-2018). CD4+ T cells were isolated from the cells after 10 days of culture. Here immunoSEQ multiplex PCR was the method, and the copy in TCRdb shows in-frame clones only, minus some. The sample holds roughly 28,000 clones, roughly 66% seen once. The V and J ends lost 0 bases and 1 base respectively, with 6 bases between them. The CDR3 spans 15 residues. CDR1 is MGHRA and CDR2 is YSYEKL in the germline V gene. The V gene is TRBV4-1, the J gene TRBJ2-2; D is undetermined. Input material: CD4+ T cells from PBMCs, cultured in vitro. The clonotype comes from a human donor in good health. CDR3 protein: CASSQDQLNTGELFF. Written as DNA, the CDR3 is TGCGCCAGCAGCCAAGACCAATTGAACACCGGGGAGCTGTTTTTT.